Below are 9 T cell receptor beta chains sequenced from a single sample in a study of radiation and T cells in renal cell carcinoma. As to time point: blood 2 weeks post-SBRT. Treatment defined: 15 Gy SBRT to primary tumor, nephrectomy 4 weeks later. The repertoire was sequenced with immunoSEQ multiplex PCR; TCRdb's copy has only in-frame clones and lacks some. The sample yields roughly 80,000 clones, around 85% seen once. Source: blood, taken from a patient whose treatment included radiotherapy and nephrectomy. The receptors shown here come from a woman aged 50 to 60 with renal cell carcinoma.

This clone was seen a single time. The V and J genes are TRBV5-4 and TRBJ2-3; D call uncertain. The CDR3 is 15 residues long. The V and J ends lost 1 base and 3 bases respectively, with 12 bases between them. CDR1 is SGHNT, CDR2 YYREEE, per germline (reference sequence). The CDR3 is CASSLQLGRTDTQYF. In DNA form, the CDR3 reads TGTGCCAGCAGCTTGCAGTTGGGCAGGACAGATACGCAGTATTTT.

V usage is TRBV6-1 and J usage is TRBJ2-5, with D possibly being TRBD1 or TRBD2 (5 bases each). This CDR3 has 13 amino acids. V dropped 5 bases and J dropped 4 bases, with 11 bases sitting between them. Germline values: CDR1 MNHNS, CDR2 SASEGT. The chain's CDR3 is CASSLNGGETQYF. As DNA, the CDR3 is TGTGCCAGCAGTTTAAATGGGGGAGAGACCCAGTACTTC.

CDR3 region: CASSLSRRSYNEQFF. The CDR3 DNA sequence: TGTGCCAGCAGTTTGAGCCGACGCTCCTACAATGAGCAGTTCTTC. The gene calls are TRBV28 and TRBJ2-1, with D unclear. The germline gives CDR1 MDHEN, CDR2 SYDVKM. This CDR3 spans 15 amino acids. Trimming removed 3 bases at V and 0 bases at J, with 9 bases between.

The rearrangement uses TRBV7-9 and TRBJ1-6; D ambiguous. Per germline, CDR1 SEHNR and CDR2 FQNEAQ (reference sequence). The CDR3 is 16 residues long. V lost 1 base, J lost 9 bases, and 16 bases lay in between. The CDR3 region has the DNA TGTGCCAGCAGCTTAGATCTCCCGCTGCTTGGTTCACCCCTCCACTTT. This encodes CASSLDLPLLGSPLHF.

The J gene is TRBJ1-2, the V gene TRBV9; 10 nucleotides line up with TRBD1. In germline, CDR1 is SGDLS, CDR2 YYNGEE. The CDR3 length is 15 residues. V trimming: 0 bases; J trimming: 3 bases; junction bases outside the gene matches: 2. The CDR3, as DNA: TGTGCCAGCAGCGTAGAGGGACAGGGGTACTATGGCTACACCTTC. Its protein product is CASSVEGQGYYGYTF.

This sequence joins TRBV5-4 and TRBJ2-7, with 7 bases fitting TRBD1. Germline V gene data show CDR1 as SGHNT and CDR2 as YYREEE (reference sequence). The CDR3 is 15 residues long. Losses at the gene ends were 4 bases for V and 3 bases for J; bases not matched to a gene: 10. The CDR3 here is CASSAPSGTDYEQYF. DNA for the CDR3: TGTGCCAGCAGCGCACCCTCCGGGACAGACTACGAGCAGTACTTC.

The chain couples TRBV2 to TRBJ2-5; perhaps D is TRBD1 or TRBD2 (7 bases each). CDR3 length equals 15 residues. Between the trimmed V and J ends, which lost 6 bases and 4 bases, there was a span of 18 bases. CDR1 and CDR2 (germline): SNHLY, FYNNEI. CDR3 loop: CASRKGRGPRETQYF. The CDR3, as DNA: TGTGCCAGCAGGAAGGGGAGGGGGCCCCGAGAGACCCAGTACTTC.

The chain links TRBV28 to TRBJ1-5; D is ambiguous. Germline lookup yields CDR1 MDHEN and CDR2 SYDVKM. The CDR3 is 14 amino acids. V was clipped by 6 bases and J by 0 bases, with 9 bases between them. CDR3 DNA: TGTGCCAGCAGGCAACAATTTAGCAATCAGCCCCAGCATTTT. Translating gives CASRQQFSNQPQHF.

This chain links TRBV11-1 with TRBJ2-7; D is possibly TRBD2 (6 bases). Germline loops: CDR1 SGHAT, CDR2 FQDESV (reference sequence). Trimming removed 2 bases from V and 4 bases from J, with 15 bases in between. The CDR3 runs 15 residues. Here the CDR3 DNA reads TGTGCCAGCAGCTTATCTACTAGCTTTTCGTACGAGCAGTACTTC. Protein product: CASSLSTSFSYEQYF.